The T cell receptor (beta chain) under discussion was sequenced for a study of shared clonotypes between healthy human individuals. This clone was seen only once. The antigen is not known. This CDR3 has 15 residues. Germline assignment: CDR1 SGHKS and CDR2 YYEKEE (reference sequence). Trimming stripped 4 bases from V and 0 bases from J, with 14 bases between. Study-wide results and limits: Some naive CD4 clonotypes, 4% to 6%, turned up in common across a few donors. Investigators expected sequencing depth to affect clonotype sharing among donors. It was the non-shared clonotypes that had lower generation probabilities than clonotypes shared by all four donors.

Each PCR replicate from the sorted subsets contained about 200 ng DNA, which is about 30,000 T cell genomes. TCRdb's copy holds only in-frame clones and misses some; the assay was immunoSEQ multiplex PCR. The table records about 2.2 million clones, about 93% of them present only once. CD8 cells regarded as naive lacked CD45RO, were positively chosen for CCR7, and omitted terminally differentiated effector memory CD45RA+ cells. The rearrangement joins TRBV5-5 to TRBJ2-7; the D is unclear. The sample taken for sequencing was naive CD8+ T cells from PBMCs. The receptor was derived from a man aged 18 to 30 in good health. Some clones in this sample may be carry-over from other donors' samples. CDR3 sequence reads: CASSTLGVSSYEQYF. CDR3 nucleotides: TGTGCCAGCAGCACCCTTGGCGTCAGCTCCTACGAGCAGTACTTC.